This T cell receptor (beta chain) was sequenced for a study of tumor and adjacent non-tumor tissue in lung cancer. Worth noting for this clonotype: This may stem from a read error, because a much larger clone lies one nucleotide away.

The V and J ends lost 5 bases and 4 bases, in that order; junction bases with no gene match: 11. CDR1 and CDR2 (germline): DFQATT, SNEGSKA (reference sequence). The CDR3 extends over 15 amino acids. This sample's RNA came from whole unsorted tissue. The library came from three nested PCR rounds adapted from ARM-PCR protocols. TCRdb processed the multiplex PCR reads anew with MiXCR; each CDR3 protein has one entry. This table has 90,000 to 110,000 distinct CDR3 sequences, 60% to 80% appearing once. The clonotype originates from a woman in her fifties or sixties with non-small cell lung cancer. This rearrangement joins TRBV20-1 to TRBJ1-1; TRBD1 matches at 9 bases. Specimen: lung tumor tissue. CDR3 loop: CSALNRGQGSTEAFF. The CDR3 nucleotides read TGCAGTGCTTTAAACCGGGGACAGGGAAGCACTGAAGCTTTCTTT.